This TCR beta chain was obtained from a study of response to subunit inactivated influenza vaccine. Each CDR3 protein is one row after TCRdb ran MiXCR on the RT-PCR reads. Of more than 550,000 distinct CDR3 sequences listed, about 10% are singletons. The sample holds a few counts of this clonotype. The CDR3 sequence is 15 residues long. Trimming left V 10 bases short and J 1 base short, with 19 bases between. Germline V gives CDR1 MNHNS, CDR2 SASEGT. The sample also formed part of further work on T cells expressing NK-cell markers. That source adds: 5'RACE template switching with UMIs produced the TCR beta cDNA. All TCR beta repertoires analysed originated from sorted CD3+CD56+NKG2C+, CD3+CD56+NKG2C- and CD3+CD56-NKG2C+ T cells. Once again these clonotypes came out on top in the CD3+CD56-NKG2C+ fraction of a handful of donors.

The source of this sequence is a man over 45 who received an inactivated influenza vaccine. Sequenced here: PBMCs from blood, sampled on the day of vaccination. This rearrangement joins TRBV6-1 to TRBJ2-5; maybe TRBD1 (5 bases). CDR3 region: CATFERGSSQETQYF. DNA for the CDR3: TGTGCCACCTTCGAAAGGGGAAGTAGCCAAGAGACCCAGTACTTC.